These 25 T cell receptor beta chains came from one sample sequenced in a study of blood T cells in healthy people across ages. Using a J-beta primer mix together with a sample-barcoded 5' primer, a second PCR was run for roughly 6 to 11 cycles. TCRdb recomputed calls from the 5' RACE reads with MiXCR, one row per CDR3 protein. This table has 650,000 to 700,000 distinct CDR3 sequences, about 30% appearing once. Source material: blood. Receptors were obtained from a woman older than 75 in good health.

This clonotype appeared many times. CDR3 sequence: CASSYSQGTPLHF. CDR3 nucleotides: TGTGCCAGCAGTTACTCGCAGGGCACACCCCTCCACTTT. The chain joins TRBV6-2 or TRBV6-3 to TRBJ1-6; possible D gene TRBD1, 5 bases. The CDR3 consists of 13 residues. From germline, CDR1 is MNHEY and CDR2 SVGEGT. Trimming took off 0 bases at V and 11 bases at J, with 8 bases between the two ends.

This clonotype was seen ten or more times. This chain links TRBV18 with TRBJ2-3; D may be TRBD1 (6 bases). CDR3 size: 15 residues. V was clipped by 2 bases and J by 0 bases, with 9 bases between them. Germline V gene sequence: CDR1 KGHSH, CDR2 LQKENI. The CDR3, as DNA: TGTGCCAGCTCACCAGGTGACAGGAGCACAGATACGCAGTATTTT. It specifies CASSPGDRSTDTQYF. Complete variable domain (other parts from reference TRBV18 and TRBJ2-3): NAGVMQNPRHLVRRRGQEARLRCSPMKGHSHVYWYRQLPEEGLKFMVYLQKENIIDESGMPKERFSAEFPKEGPSILRIQQVVRGDSAAYFCASSPGDRSTDTQYFGPGTRLTVL.

This clonotype was found once. This chain links TRBV7-2 with TRBJ2-3, with D perhaps given as TRBD1 or TRBD2 (6 bases each). CDR3 length: 14 amino acids. V was clipped by 5 bases and J by 4 bases, with 13 bases between them. Germline values: CDR1 SGHTA, CDR2 FQGNSA. The CDR3 DNA sequence: TGTGCCAGCAGCCGTAGGGGGGCCCCAGATACGCAGTATTTT. This codes for CASSRRGAPDTQYF.

At least ten counts were recorded for this clonotype. J is TRBJ1-5 and V is TRBV13; perhaps TRBD1 as D (5 bases). V lost 2 bases and J 7 bases, leaving 15 bases between the germline ends. Germline CDR1 and CDR2: PRHDT and FYEKMQ (reference sequence). The CDR3 spans 15 residues. CDR3 residues: CASSLRSGGVQPQHF. The CDR3 coding sequence is TGTGCCAGCAGCTTACGTTCAGGAGGGGTCCAGCCCCAGCATTTT.

The sample holds a few counts of this clonotype. A read error may explain this, as a much larger clone is one base away. The chain uses TRBV20-1 and TRBJ2-5, with a tentative D call TRBD2 (5 bases). Germline lookup yields CDR1 DFQATT and CDR2 SNEGSKA (reference sequence). V was cut by 5 bases and J by 5 bases, with 15 bases left in between. The CDR3 length is 13 residues. This chain's CDR3 is CSAGPGIGETQYF. The CDR3 DNA is TGCAGTGCTGGTCCCGGGATTGGGGAGACCCAGTACTTC.

This clonotype was counted at least ten times. This rearrangement joins TRBV7-9 to TRBJ2-7, with D tentatively TRBD1 (6 bases). Germline V gene lookup returns CDR1 SEHNR and CDR2 FQNEAQ (reference sequence). The CDR3 consists of 18 residues. Trimming cost V 6 bases and J 0 bases, with 24 bases left between them. Here the CDR3 reads CASRPSSPATGSSYEQYF. CDR3 DNA: TGTGCCAGCAGACCCTCATCCCCCGCGACAGGCAGCTCCTACGAGCAGTACTTC. The complete variable domain, with remaining parts taken from reference TRBV7-9 and TRBJ2-7, reads DTGVSQNPRHKITKRGQNVTFRCDPISEHNRLYWYRQTLGQGPEFLTYFQNEAQLEKSRLLSDRFSAERPKGSFSTLEIQRTEQGDSAMYLCASRPSSPATGSSYEQYFGPGTRLTVT.

This clonotype occurred many times. The chain has TRBV7-7 and TRBJ2-4; TRBD1 aligns across 8 bases. CDR3 size: 19 residues. The ends lost 5 bases at V and 6 bases at J; junction bases unmatched: 21. Germline assignment: CDR1 SSHAT and CDR2 FNYEAQ (reference sequence). CDR3 in DNA: TGTGCCAGCAGCCCGGACAGGGATGTGTCAATTGGCAAACGAAACATTCAGTACTTC. Amino acids: CASSPDRDVSIGKRNIQYF. Filled out from reference TRBV7-7 and TRBJ2-4, the complete variable domain reads GAGVSQSPRYKVTKRGQDVTLRCDPISSHATLYWYQQALGQGPEFLTYFNYEAQPDKSGLPSDRFSAERPEGSISTLTIQRTEQRDSAMYRCASSPDRDVSIGKRNIQYFGAGTRLSVL.

This chain joins TRBV20-1 and TRBJ1-1, with a possible D match to TRBD1 (6 bases). V lost 6 bases and J lost 0, with 14 bases in between. This CDR3 has 14 amino acids. Looked up from germline, CDR1 is DFQATT and CDR2 is SNEGSKA (reference sequence). The CDR3 sequence: CSATNRAVNTEAFF. CDR3 DNA sequence: TGCAGTGCCACAAACAGGGCAGTGAACACTGAAGCTTTCTTT.

This chain joins TRBV7-9 and TRBJ2-5; the D call may be TRBD1 or TRBD2 (5 bases each). The DNA end is a closer match to TRBJ2-7, so the J assignment may be wrong. CDR1 is SEHNR and CDR2 is FQNEAQ in the germline V gene (reference sequence). The CDR3 loop spans 13 amino acids. The CDR3 bases are TGTGCCAGCACCTGGGACGGAAACTACGAGCAGTACTTC. Its translation: CASTWDGNYEQYF.

The V call is TRBV7-9, the J call TRBJ2-5, with 10 bases identical to TRBD1. This CDR3 has 15 residues. Trimming removed 3 bases from V and 3 bases from J; junction bases left unmatched: 4. The germline gives CDR1 SEHNR, CDR2 FQNEAQ (reference sequence). CDR3 nucleotide sequence: TGTGCCAGCAGCTTCCCGGGGACAGGGGAAGAGACCCAGTACTTC. Its translation: CASSFPGTGEETQYF.

For this clonotype: A junction boundary mismatches the germline segment, possibly from a read error. The chain uses TRBV5-1 and TRBJ2-3, with TRBD2 as a possible D gene (6 bases). Germline V gene lookup returns CDR1 SGHRS and CDR2 YFSETQ. There are 15 residues in the CDR3. CDR3 sequence reads: CASSLANTTGDAQYF. The CDR3 DNA reads TGCGCCAGCAGCTTGGCCAATACCACGGGAGATGCGCAGTATTTT.

This clonotype was detected ten times or more. The J gene is TRBJ2-3, the V gene TRBV5-1; 7 positions match TRBD2. With V trimmed by 3 bases and J by 1 base, 14 bases remained unmatched. CDR3 size: 18 residues. CDR1 and CDR2 (germline): SGHRS, YFSETQ. The CDR3 region has the DNA TGCGCCAGCAGCTCCGGGACTTTGGGGGGGATAGGCACAGATACGCAGTATTTT. Amino acids: CASSSGTLGGIGTDTQYF.

On this clonotype itself: A much larger clonotype is one base distant, so this may be a read error. The chain has TRBV28 and TRBJ1-2; TRBD1 agrees at 8 bases. CDR1 and CDR2 (germline): MDHEN, SYDVKM. CDR3 length: 12 amino acids. J gave up 6 bases and V 8 bases, and 5 bases lay outside the gene matches. The CDR3 sequence: CASGGQADGYTF. The CDR3 DNA sequence: TGTGCCAGCGGGGGACAGGCCGATGGCTACACCTTC.

This clonotype came up a few times. The rearrangement uses TRBV7-2 and TRBJ2-3, with D unresolved. CDR3 length equals 11 residues. Trimming took off 7 bases at V and 6 bases at J, with 8 bases between the two ends. In germline, CDR1 is SGHTA, CDR2 FQGNSA. CDR3: CASTQFDTQYF. In nucleotides, the CDR3 is TGTGCCAGCACCCAATTTGATACGCAGTATTTT.

The chain employs TRBV28 and TRBJ2-4, with 11 bases lining up with TRBD1. Near its end, the DNA agrees better with TRBJ2-7, so the J call may be wrong. Germline-derived CDR1 and CDR2 are MDHEN and SYDVKM. CDR3 length: 15 amino acids. The CDR3 here is CASSIADRGLGEQYF. In nucleotides, the CDR3 is TGTGCCAGCAGCATCGCGGACAGGGGGCTAGGCGAGCAGTACTTC.

There are many counts of this clonotype. V and J are TRBV29-1 and TRBJ1-2; D unresolved. CDR3 length: 14 residues. V was clipped by 1 base and J by 4 bases, with 13 bases between them. Germline lookup yields CDR1 SQVTM and CDR2 ANQGSEA. In DNA form, the CDR3 reads TGCAGCGTTGAAGCGACCGGGATGGGCTATGGCTACACCTTC. As protein: CSVEATGMGYGYTF.

The chain recombines TRBV7-2 with TRBJ2-7; 10 bases fit TRBD2. The last part of the DNA fits TRBJ2-5 better; the J call may be wrong. CDR1 and CDR2 (germline): SGHTA, FQGNSA. This CDR3 is built from 16 residues. CDR3 loop: CASSLAGLARGETQYF. The CDR3, as DNA: TGTGCCAGCAGCTTAGCGGGACTAGCGCGGGGAGAGACCCAGTACTTC.

V and J are TRBV5-1 and TRBJ1-1; TRBD1 might be the D (5 bases). CDR3 size: 14 residues. The germline V gene encodes CDR1 SGHRS and CDR2 YFSETQ. V was clipped by 1 base and J by 3 bases, with 10 bases between them. The CDR3 loop is CASSLWGPDTEAFF. The CDR3 coding sequence is TGCGCCAGCAGCTTGTGGGGCCCGGACACTGAAGCTTTCTTT.

In this sample, this clonotype turned up many times. The chain links TRBV20-1 to TRBJ2-5, with 7 bases fitting TRBD2. The CDR3 covers 13 residues. Looked up from germline, CDR1 is DFQATT and CDR2 is SNEGSKA (reference sequence). J gave up 4 bases and V 6 bases, and 8 bases lay outside the gene matches. For the CDR3, the DNA is TGCAGTGCACCCGGCGGGAGAGGAGAGACCCAGTACTTC. It yields the protein CSAPGGRGETQYF.

The V call is TRBV24-1, the J call TRBJ2-5; tentatively, D is TRBD2 (5 bases). Germline values: CDR1 KGHDR, CDR2 SFDVKD. This CDR3 spans 14 amino acids. V dropped 8 bases and J dropped 4 bases, with 16 bases sitting between them. The CDR3: CATTGYPPPETQYF. The CDR3 region has the DNA TGTGCCACCACGGGATATCCCCCACCAGAGACCCAGTACTTC.

This clonotype was detected a few times. The chain carries TRBV6-2 or TRBV6-3 and TRBJ2-3; 9 bases are shared with TRBD2. This CDR3 region has 22 residues. Trimming took 4 bases from V and 0 from J; bases not matched to a gene: 23. Germline V lookup: CDR1 MNHEY, CDR2 SVGEGT. The CDR3 region is CASSFSPSGAAGGRGSTDTQYF. The CDR3 coding sequence is TGTGCCAGCAGTTTCAGCCCCTCAGGGGCAGCGGGGGGCAGGGGAAGCACAGATACGCAGTATTTT.

This clonotype was counted many times. CDR3 coding DNA: TGCAGCGTTGTCCTCAGCTCCTACGAGCAGTACTTC. Amino acids: CSVVLSSYEQYF. This chain joins TRBV29-1 and TRBJ2-7; D not certain. V gave up 4 bases and J gave up 0 bases, with 7 bases separating them. This CDR3 comprises 12 residues. Germline V gene data show CDR1 as SQVTM and CDR2 as ANQGSEA.

The chain employs TRBV20-1 and TRBJ1-2; D might be TRBD1 (6 bases). This CDR3 is 12 amino acids long. Germline loops: CDR1 DFQATT, CDR2 SNEGSKA (reference sequence). V lost 5 bases, J lost 13 bases, and 20 bases lay in between. The DNA for the CDR3 is TGCAGTGCTCCGGACAGTCGATTCAGCAGCACCTTC. This codes for CSAPDSRFSSTF.

V and J are TRBV7-9 and TRBJ2-2; D might be TRBD1 (6 bases). Germline loops: CDR1 SEHNR, CDR2 FQNEAQ (reference sequence). V lost 4 bases and J lost 5, with 20 bases in between. There are 17 residues in the CDR3. CDR3 nucleotides: TGTGCCAGCAGCTCCGACTCGGGACACTATGGTACCGGGGAGCTGTTTTTT. This translates into CASSSDSGHYGTGELFF.

This clonotype was counted only a few times. The chain combines TRBV30 with TRBJ2-7; 7 bases fit TRBD2. J was trimmed by 0 bases and V by 2 bases; bases with no gene match: 10. Germline CDR1 reads GTSNPN; CDR2 reads SVGIG (reference sequence). This CDR3 spans 16 amino acids. The CDR3 spells CAWSISPGGTSYEQYF. CDR3 in DNA: TGTGCCTGGAGTATATCCCCGGGGGGTACCTCCTACGAGCAGTACTTC.